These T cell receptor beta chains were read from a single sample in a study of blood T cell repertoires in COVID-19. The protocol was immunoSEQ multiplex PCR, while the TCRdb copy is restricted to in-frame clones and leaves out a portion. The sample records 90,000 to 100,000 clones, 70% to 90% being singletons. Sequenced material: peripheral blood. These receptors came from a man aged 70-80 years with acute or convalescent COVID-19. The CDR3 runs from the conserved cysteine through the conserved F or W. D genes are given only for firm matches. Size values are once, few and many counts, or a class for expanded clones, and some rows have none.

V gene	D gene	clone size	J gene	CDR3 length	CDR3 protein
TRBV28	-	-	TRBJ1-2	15	CASISLTGRGYGYTF
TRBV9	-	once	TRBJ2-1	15	CASSVGLGSYNEQFF
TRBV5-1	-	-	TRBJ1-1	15	CASSWAGRGDTEAFF
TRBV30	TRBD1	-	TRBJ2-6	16	CAGPGQGPFGANVLTF
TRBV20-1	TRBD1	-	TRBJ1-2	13	CSASTKGAYGYTF
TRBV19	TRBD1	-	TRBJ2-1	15	CASSVRGTGGDEQFF
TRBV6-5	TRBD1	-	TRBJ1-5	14	CASSLQGGDQPQHF
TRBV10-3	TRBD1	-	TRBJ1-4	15	CAISEFRGIDEKLFF
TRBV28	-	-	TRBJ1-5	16	CASSSLSGSHNQPQHF
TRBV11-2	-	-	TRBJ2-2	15	CASSWGRANTGELFF
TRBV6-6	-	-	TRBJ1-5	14	CASSSGGDGQPQHF
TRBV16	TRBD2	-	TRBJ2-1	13	CASSQASGNEQFF
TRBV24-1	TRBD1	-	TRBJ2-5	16	CATSDTPKGAQETQYF
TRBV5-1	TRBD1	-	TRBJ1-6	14	CASSLGQGISPLHF
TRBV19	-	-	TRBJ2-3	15	CASSIRENPTDTQYF
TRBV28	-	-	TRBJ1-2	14	CASSFGREVDGYTF
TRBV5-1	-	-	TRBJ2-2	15	CASSGANLDTGELFF
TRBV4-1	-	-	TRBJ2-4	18	CASSQGDGQGIAKNIQYF
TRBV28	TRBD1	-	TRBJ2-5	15	CASSLGQGGEETQYF
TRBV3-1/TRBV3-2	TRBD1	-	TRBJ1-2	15	CASSHADRGNYGYTF
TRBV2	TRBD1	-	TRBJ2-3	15	CASSLRQGSTDTQYF
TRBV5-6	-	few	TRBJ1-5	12	CASSLLNQPQHF
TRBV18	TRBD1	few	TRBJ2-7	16	CASSPIAGQGFYEQYF
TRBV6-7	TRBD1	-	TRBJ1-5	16	CASSHGQGYSNQPQHF
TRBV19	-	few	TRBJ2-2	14	CASSIVPGAGELFF
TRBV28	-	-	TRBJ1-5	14	CASSDRQSYQPQHF
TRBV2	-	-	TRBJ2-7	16	CASGRDGSGGPYEQYF
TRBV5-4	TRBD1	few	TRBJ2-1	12	CASSLAGGGQFF
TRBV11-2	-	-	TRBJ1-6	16	CASSPSPSGKNSPLHF
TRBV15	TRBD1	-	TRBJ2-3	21	CATRGGWTGQARVASTDTQYF
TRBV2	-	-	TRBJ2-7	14	CASSINRVNYEQYF
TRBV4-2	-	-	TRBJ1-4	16	CASSQSTGFTNEKLFF
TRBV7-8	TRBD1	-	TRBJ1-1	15	CASSRRDRVNTEAFF
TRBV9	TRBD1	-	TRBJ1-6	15	CASSIGQALNSPLHF
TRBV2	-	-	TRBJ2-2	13	CASSDRSGGELFF